The text below deals with one T cell receptor (beta chain). These data come from a study of early T cells in non-severe SARS-CoV-2 infection. TCRdb independently ran MiXCR on the 5' RACE reads; one entry per CDR3 protein. The data hold fewer than 40,000 distinct CDR3 sequences, with roughly 4.9% observed a single time. J gave up 1 base and V 10 bases, and 13 bases lay outside the gene matches. Germline V gene sequence: CDR1 LNHDA, CDR2 SQIVND (reference sequence). The CDR3 has 15 amino acids. This TCR derives from an adult who was a healthcare worker with PCR-confirmed SARS-CoV-2 infection or an uninfected control (not recorded which). The chain links TRBV19 to TRBJ2-7; TRBD1 aligns across 7 bases. The sequenced material came from whole blood. CDR3 in amino acids: CATQPRAGGSYEQYF. The DNA for the CDR3 is TGTGCCACCCAGCCGCGGGCAGGGGGTTCCTACGAGCAGTACTTC.